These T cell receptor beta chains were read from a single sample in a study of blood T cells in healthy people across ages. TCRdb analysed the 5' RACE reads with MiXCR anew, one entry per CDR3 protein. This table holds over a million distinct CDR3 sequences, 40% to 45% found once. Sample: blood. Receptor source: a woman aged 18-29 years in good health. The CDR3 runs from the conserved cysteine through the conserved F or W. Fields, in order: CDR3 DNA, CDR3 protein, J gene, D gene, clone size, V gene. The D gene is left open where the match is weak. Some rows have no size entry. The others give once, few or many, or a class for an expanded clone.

cdr3_nt: TGTGCCAGCAGCGTAGCTTGGGACAGCTACGAGCAGTACTTC
cdr3_aa: CASSVAWDSYEQYF
j_call: TRBJ2-7
d_call: TRBD1
clone_size: -
v_call: TRBV9

cdr3_nt: TGTGCCACCTTTCCGGGACACCTTCGCTACAATGAGCAGTTCTTC
cdr3_aa: CATFPGHLRYNEQFF
j_call: TRBJ2-1
d_call: -
clone_size: -
v_call: TRBV6-2/TRBV6-3

cdr3_nt: TGTGCCAGCAGGATAGGGCAGGGTAGTCCCGTCGAGCAGTACTTC
cdr3_aa: CASRIGQGSPVEQYF
j_call: TRBJ2-7
d_call: -
clone_size: -
v_call: TRBV7-2

cdr3_nt: TGTGCCAGCGCAACGGCAGATACGCAGTATTTT
cdr3_aa: CASATADTQYF
j_call: TRBJ2-3
d_call: -
clone_size: few
v_call: TRBV7-2

cdr3_nt: TGTGCCCGCCGACTAGCGGGGGGACCGAACACCGGGGAGCTGTTTTTT
cdr3_aa: CARRLAGGPNTGELFF
j_call: TRBJ2-2
d_call: TRBD2
clone_size: -
v_call: TRBV30

cdr3_nt: TGTGCCACCAGTGATTCGAACACGGAGACCCAGTACTTC
cdr3_aa: CATSDSNTETQYF
j_call: TRBJ2-5
d_call: -
clone_size: -
v_call: TRBV24-1

cdr3_nt: TGCAGCGTCGTGGGGGCTACAGGGGGCCGGGGCACTGAAGCTTTCTTT
cdr3_aa: CSVVGATGGRGTEAFF
j_call: TRBJ1-1
d_call: TRBD1
clone_size: few
v_call: TRBV29-1

cdr3_nt: TGTGCCAGCAGAGATAGGGGGGCTAGCACAGATACGCAGTATTTT
cdr3_aa: CASRDRGASTDTQYF
j_call: TRBJ2-3
d_call: -
clone_size: many
v_call: TRBV27

cdr3_nt: TGCGCCAGCAGCCAAGGTCGGCACAGGGGCCCAGAGGTTACAACTAATGAAAAACTGTTTTTT
cdr3_aa: CASSQGRHRGPEVTTNEKLFF
j_call: TRBJ1-4
d_call: TRBD1
clone_size: -
v_call: TRBV4-3

cdr3_nt: TGCGCCAGCAGCCAAGGGACAGGGAATTACAAAAATGAGCAGTTCTTC
cdr3_aa: CASSQGTGNYKNEQFF
j_call: TRBJ2-1
d_call: TRBD1
clone_size: -
v_call: TRBV4-1

cdr3_nt: TGTGCCAGCAGGCGTTACGGCAATGAGCAGTTCTTC
cdr3_aa: CASRRYGNEQFF
j_call: TRBJ2-1
d_call: -
clone_size: -
v_call: TRBV2

cdr3_nt: TGCGCCAGCAGCCAAACCCGACTCGGGGCCGGGGAGCTGTTTTTT
cdr3_aa: CASSQTRLGAGELFF
j_call: TRBJ2-2
d_call: -
clone_size: -
v_call: TRBV4-1

cdr3_nt: TGTGCCAGCAGTGACAGGGCGGTATATGGCTACACCTTC
cdr3_aa: CASSDRAVYGYTF
j_call: TRBJ1-2
d_call: TRBD1
clone_size: few
v_call: TRBV12-3/TRBV12-4

cdr3_nt: TGTGCCAGCAGCTTTCTCGGGACAGCGACCACAGATACGCAGTATTTT
cdr3_aa: CASSFLGTATTDTQYF
j_call: TRBJ2-3
d_call: TRBD1
clone_size: -
v_call: TRBV7-2

cdr3_nt: TGTGCCAGCAGTCACAGCAGGGATCCGAGTCAGCCCCAGCATTTT
cdr3_aa: CASSHSRDPSQPQHF
j_call: TRBJ1-5
d_call: -
clone_size: -
v_call: TRBV7-8

cdr3_nt: TGTGCCAGTAGTACTAGCGGGAGTTGGAAGACCCAGTACTTC
cdr3_aa: CASSTSGSWKTQYF
j_call: TRBJ2-5
d_call: TRBD2
clone_size: few
v_call: TRBV19

cdr3_nt: TGCGCCAGCAGCCTTGCCGTCGGCCAAAACATTCAGTACTTC
cdr3_aa: CASSLAVGQNIQYF
j_call: TRBJ2-4
d_call: -
clone_size: -
v_call: TRBV5-1

cdr3_nt: TGTGCCAGCAGTTCGTGGGACGGGACCTACGAGCAGTACTTC
cdr3_aa: CASSSWDGTYEQYF
j_call: TRBJ2-7
d_call: -
clone_size: few
v_call: TRBV12-3/TRBV12-4

cdr3_nt: TGTGCCATCAGTGAGCCGGGTAGACCCCAGTTCTTC
cdr3_aa: CAISEPGRPQFF
j_call: TRBJ2-1
d_call: -
clone_size: -
v_call: TRBV10-3

cdr3_nt: TGCGCCAGCAGCCAAGATCGGCAGGGGATCGGCAATCAGCCCCAGCATTTT
cdr3_aa: CASSQDRQGIGNQPQHF
j_call: TRBJ1-5
d_call: -
clone_size: -
v_call: TRBV4-1

cdr3_nt: TGTGCCAGCAGCGTGGCACATACTAATCAGCCCCAGCATTTT
cdr3_aa: CASSVAHTNQPQHF
j_call: TRBJ1-5
d_call: -
clone_size: -
v_call: TRBV5-5

cdr3_nt: TGTGCCAGCAGATTACAGGGAGATCAGCCCCAGCATTTT
cdr3_aa: CASRLQGDQPQHF
j_call: TRBJ1-5
d_call: -
clone_size: -
v_call: TRBV27

cdr3_nt: TGTGCCAGCAGCGGAACCCCGACAGGGGACGAGCAGTACTTC
cdr3_aa: CASSGTPTGDEQYF
j_call: TRBJ2-7
d_call: TRBD1
clone_size: -
v_call: TRBV9

cdr3_nt: TGTGCCAGCTCACCAATGCGGGTCTACAATGAGCAGTTCTTC
cdr3_aa: CASSPMRVYNEQFF
j_call: TRBJ2-1
d_call: -
clone_size: once
v_call: TRBV18

cdr3_nt: TGTGCCAGCAGTTTTCAACAGGGCGGTAAGGAGCAGTACTTC
cdr3_aa: CASSFQQGGKEQYF
j_call: TRBJ2-7
d_call: -
clone_size: once
v_call: TRBV12-3/TRBV12-4

cdr3_nt: TGTGCCAGCAGCTTTCCGGGACTAGCGGGAGTTAGTGAGCAGTTCTTC
cdr3_aa: CASSFPGLAGVSEQFF
j_call: TRBJ2-1
d_call: TRBD2
clone_size: -
v_call: TRBV7-9

cdr3_nt: TGCGCCAGCAGCCCCAAGAGGACACCGAACACCGGGGAGCTGTTTTTT
cdr3_aa: CASSPKRTPNTGELFF
j_call: TRBJ2-2
d_call: -
clone_size: -
v_call: TRBV9

cdr3_nt: TGCAGTGCTAGAGATCCCGGGACAGGGGGCGAAAAACTGTTTTTT
cdr3_aa: CSARDPGTGGEKLFF
j_call: TRBJ1-4
d_call: TRBD1
clone_size: -
v_call: TRBV20-1

cdr3_nt: TGCAGTGGGGCAGGAGCGGGAGAGTCGTACTTC
cdr3_aa: CSGAGAGESYF
j_call: TRBJ2-7
d_call: TRBD2
clone_size: -
v_call: TRBV20-1

cdr3_nt: TGTGCCAGCAGTCTCCAGACTAGCGGGCCCCTCTACGAGCAGTACTTC
cdr3_aa: CASSLQTSGPLYEQYF
j_call: TRBJ2-7
d_call: TRBD2
clone_size: few
v_call: TRBV6-1

cdr3_nt: TGTGCCAGCAGCTGGACCGGGGGTTTCTCTAACTATGGCTACACCTTC
cdr3_aa: CASSWTGGFSNYGYTF
j_call: TRBJ1-2
d_call: -
clone_size: -
v_call: TRBV9

cdr3_nt: TGCGCCAGCAGCCACGACAGGGGGCCATACGAGCAGTACTTC
cdr3_aa: CASSHDRGPYEQYF
j_call: TRBJ2-7
d_call: TRBD1
clone_size: -
v_call: TRBV4-1

cdr3_nt: TGTGCCAGCAGCTTAAATGCGGGAATGAACACTGAAGCTTTCTTT
cdr3_aa: CASSLNAGMNTEAFF
j_call: TRBJ1-1
d_call: -
clone_size: few
v_call: TRBV7-2

cdr3_nt: TGCAGCGCGGCAACTGCTACCTACAATGAGCAGTTCTTC
cdr3_aa: CSAATATYNEQFF
j_call: TRBJ2-1
d_call: -
clone_size: once
v_call: TRBV29-1

cdr3_nt: TGTGCCACCAGTGATTCGGGACAGCGGGCTTTCTCCTACAATGAGCAGTACTTC
cdr3_aa: CATSDSGQRAFSYNEQYF
j_call: TRBJ2-5
d_call: -
clone_size: -
v_call: TRBV24-1

cdr3_nt: TGTGCCAGCAGTTCCCCAGGGAAGGGTGAGCAGTTCTTC
cdr3_aa: CASSSPGKGEQFF
j_call: TRBJ2-1
d_call: -
clone_size: -
v_call: TRBV12-3/TRBV12-4

cdr3_nt: TGTGCCACCAGTTGGGCGGGGAACTCCTACAATGAGCAGTTCTTC
cdr3_aa: CATSWAGNSYNEQFF
j_call: TRBJ2-1
d_call: -
clone_size: few
v_call: TRBV24-1

cdr3_nt: TGTGCCACGGACAGCGTGACCTACGAGCAGTACTTC
cdr3_aa: CATDSVTYEQYF
j_call: TRBJ2-7
d_call: -
clone_size: -
v_call: TRBV28

cdr3_nt: TGCGCCAGCAGTCGTACCGGGGGAGAGGGGAACACTGAAGCTTTCTTT
cdr3_aa: CASSRTGGEGNTEAFF
j_call: TRBJ1-1
d_call: -
clone_size: -
v_call: TRBV5-1

cdr3_nt: TGTGCCAGCAGTTACTCCGGGACTAGCGGGGTTTACGAGCAGTACTTC
cdr3_aa: CASSYSGTSGVYEQYF
j_call: TRBJ2-7
d_call: TRBD2
clone_size: -
v_call: TRBV6-2/TRBV6-3

cdr3_nt: TGTGCCAGCAGTTTAGAGAAGGCTAGCGGGGCCAATGAGCAGTACTTC
cdr3_aa: CASSLEKASGANEQYF
j_call: TRBJ2-7
d_call: TRBD2
clone_size: -
v_call: TRBV12-3/TRBV12-4

cdr3_nt: TGTGCCAGCAGCCAGTCACAGAGCTCCTACAATGAGCAGTTCTTC
cdr3_aa: CASSQSQSSYNEQFF
j_call: TRBJ2-1
d_call: -
clone_size: -
v_call: TRBV4-2

cdr3_nt: TGTGCCAGCAGGCGAGGTCCTATTCAGCCCCAGCATTTT
cdr3_aa: CASRRGPIQPQHF
j_call: TRBJ1-5
d_call: -
clone_size: -
v_call: TRBV12-3/TRBV12-4

cdr3_nt: TGCGCCAGCAGCCAAGGACTAGCGGGGGGGAACACAGATACGCAGTATTTT
cdr3_aa: CASSQGLAGGNTDTQYF
j_call: TRBJ2-3
d_call: TRBD2
clone_size: -
v_call: TRBV4-3

cdr3_nt: TGTGCCACCAGTGAGCTAGCGGGAGGAGGTTTCACAGATACGCAGTATTTT
cdr3_aa: CATSELAGGGFTDTQYF
j_call: TRBJ2-3
d_call: TRBD2
clone_size: few
v_call: TRBV24-1

cdr3_nt: TGTGCCAGCTCGCAGGGACAGGGCAGTGGCCAAGAGACCCAGTACTTC
cdr3_aa: CASSQGQGSGQETQYF
j_call: TRBJ2-5
d_call: TRBD1
clone_size: few
v_call: TRBV18

cdr3_nt: TGCGCCAGCAGCTACAAATTTCCCACCTACGAGCAGTACTTC
cdr3_aa: CASSYKFPTYEQYF
j_call: TRBJ2-7
d_call: -
clone_size: -
v_call: TRBV4-3

cdr3_nt: TGCAGCGTTGAGGGAAGCGGGAGCTCCTACAATGAGCAGTTCTTC
cdr3_aa: CSVEGSGSSYNEQFF
j_call: TRBJ2-1
d_call: TRBD2
clone_size: few
v_call: TRBV29-1

cdr3_nt: TGTGCCAGCAGCTCGGGGATCAGGGATGGCTACACCTTC
cdr3_aa: CASSSGIRDGYTF
j_call: TRBJ1-2
d_call: -
clone_size: -
v_call: TRBV7-9

cdr3_nt: TGTGCCAGCAGTAGTAGTTTTAGGAATGAGCAGTTCTTC
cdr3_aa: CASSSSFRNEQFF
j_call: TRBJ2-1
d_call: -
clone_size: -
v_call: TRBV7-2

cdr3_nt: TGTGCCAGCAGCTTAGTGCCTAGCAGGGCCTACGAGCAGTACTTC
cdr3_aa: CASSLVPSRAYEQYF
j_call: TRBJ2-7
d_call: -
clone_size: -
v_call: TRBV7-2

cdr3_nt: TGTGCCAGCAGTTACCCCCAGGGGGCGAGAACTGGAGCTTTCTTT
cdr3_aa: CASSYPQGARTGAFF
j_call: TRBJ1-1
d_call: TRBD1
clone_size: -
v_call: TRBV6-2/TRBV6-3

cdr3_nt: TGTGCCAGCAGTTTATGGACAGGCCCCCAAGAGACCCAGTACTTC
cdr3_aa: CASSLWTGPQETQYF
j_call: TRBJ2-5
d_call: TRBD1
clone_size: few
v_call: TRBV27

cdr3_nt: TGTGCCAGCAGCCCGGACTACCTCTCCTACGAGCAGTACTTC
cdr3_aa: CASSPDYLSYEQYF
j_call: TRBJ2-7
d_call: -
clone_size: -
v_call: TRBV12-3/TRBV12-4

cdr3_nt: TGTGCCACCTACCTGCGGGCTTCAGATACGCAGTATTTT
cdr3_aa: CATYLRASDTQYF
j_call: TRBJ2-3
d_call: -
clone_size: -
v_call: TRBV6-2/TRBV6-3

cdr3_nt: TGTGCCAGCAGTTACTGGGGTCCGGGGGTGAGCTCCTACAATGAGCAGTTCTTC
cdr3_aa: CASSYWGPGVSSYNEQFF
j_call: TRBJ2-1
d_call: -
clone_size: few
v_call: TRBV6-5

cdr3_nt: TGCAGTGCTAGAGACTCTTTGGCGGGAGGGCCAGATACGCAGTATTTT
cdr3_aa: CSARDSLAGGPDTQYF
j_call: TRBJ2-3
d_call: TRBD2
clone_size: few
v_call: TRBV20-1

cdr3_nt: TGTGCCAGCAGCTGGGGTAGCGATACGCAGTATTTT
cdr3_aa: CASSWGSDTQYF
j_call: TRBJ2-3
d_call: -
clone_size: few
v_call: TRBV14

cdr3_nt: TGTGCCAGCAGTTACTCTAACGAGAGGGGCTACACCTTC
cdr3_aa: CASSYSNERGYTF
j_call: TRBJ1-2
d_call: -
clone_size: -
v_call: TRBV6-2/TRBV6-3